A selection of T cell receptor beta chains follows, all from one sample in a study of T-cell reconstitution after alpha-beta-depleted transplantation in children. In TCRdb, the PCR reads were re-called with MiXCR into one record per CDR3 protein. The sample records a few hundred thousand distinct CDR3 sequences, 10% to 15% being singletons. The specimen was PBMCs, mostly from graft donor cells, collected 360 days after TCRalphabeta/CD19-depleted stem cell transplant. These receptors were collected from a male patient younger than 18 who had a stem cell transplant for acute myeloid leukemia, so the T cells may come from the graft donor. Both conserved end residues are part of each CDR3. A D gene is named only where the DNA matches it firmly. Rows give clone size only sometimes, using once, few, many, or a class for an expanded clone.

d_gene: .
v_gene: TRBV9
abundance: many
j_gene: TRBJ2-7
CDR3aa: CASSVAGLSYEQYF
CDR3nt: TGTGCCAGCAGCGTAGCTGGCCTATCCTACGAGCAGTACTTC

d_gene: .
v_gene: TRBV20-1
abundance: many
j_gene: TRBJ2-1
CDR3aa: CSAREGQGEQFF
CDR3nt: TGCAGTGCTAGGGAGGGGCAGGGTGAGCAGTTCTTC

d_gene: .
v_gene: TRBV29-1
abundance: .
j_gene: TRBJ2-1
CDR3aa: CSVDRYYEQFF
CDR3nt: TGCAGCGTTGATCGGTATTATGAGCAGTTCTTC

d_gene: .
v_gene: TRBV5-1
abundance: few
j_gene: TRBJ2-5
CDR3aa: CASSLMPGPGETQYF
CDR3nt: TGCGCCAGCAGCTTGATGCCGGGACCAGGGGAGACCCAGTACTTC

d_gene: TRBD2
v_gene: TRBV10-3
abundance: .
j_gene: TRBJ2-3
CDR3aa: CAISALNLWTSGSFDTQYF
CDR3nt: TGTGCCATCAGTGCACTCAATCTTTGGACTAGCGGGAGTTTTGATACGCAGTATTTT

d_gene: .
v_gene: TRBV12-3/TRBV12-4
abundance: .
j_gene: TRBJ2-7
CDR3aa: CASSLAPLGYEQYF
CDR3nt: TGTGCCAGCAGTTTAGCGCCGTTGGGGTACGAGCAGTACTTC

d_gene: .
v_gene: TRBV5-1
abundance: many
j_gene: TRBJ2-3
CDR3aa: CASSLPTDTQYF
CDR3nt: TGTGCCAGCAGTCTCCCCACAGATACGCAGTATTTT

d_gene: .
v_gene: TRBV12-3/TRBV12-4
abundance: many
j_gene: TRBJ1-4
CDR3aa: CASSLFRTYEKLFF
CDR3nt: TGTGCCAGCAGTTTATTCCGTACATATGAAAAACTGTTTTTT

d_gene: .
v_gene: TRBV29-1
abundance: .
j_gene: TRBJ1-5
CDR3aa: CSVEVPYSNQPQHF
CDR3nt: TGCAGCGTTGAAGTGCCTTATAGCAATCAGCCCCAGCATTTT

d_gene: .
v_gene: TRBV27
abundance: many
j_gene: TRBJ2-7
CDR3aa: CASRGGPYEQYF
CDR3nt: TGTGCCAGCAGGGGCGGCCCCTACGAGCAGTACTTC

d_gene: TRBD1
v_gene: TRBV20-1
abundance: few
j_gene: TRBJ1-6
CDR3aa: CSASAGQGSSPLHF
CDR3nt: TGCAGTGCTAGCGCAGGACAGGGGTCTTCACCCCTCCACTTT

d_gene: TRBD1
v_gene: TRBV20-1
abundance: .
j_gene: TRBJ2-7
CDR3aa: CSAAPGQGSYEQYF
CDR3nt: TGCAGTGCCGCGCCGGGACAGGGTTCCTACGAGCAGTACTTC

d_gene: .
v_gene: TRBV7-8
abundance: few
j_gene: TRBJ2-7
CDR3aa: CASSLGVAGTYEQYF
CDR3nt: TGTGCCAGCAGCTTAGGGGTGGCAGGGACGTACGAGCAGTACTTC

d_gene: .
v_gene: TRBV7-6
abundance: few
j_gene: TRBJ2-3
CDR3aa: CASSLEGVTDTQYF
CDR3nt: TGTGCCAGCAGCCTCGAAGGGGTAACAGATACGCAGTATTTT

d_gene: .
v_gene: TRBV12-3/TRBV12-4
abundance: .
j_gene: TRBJ2-1
CDR3aa: CASSTQGVGNEQFF
CDR3nt: TGTGCCAGCAGCACCCAGGGCGTTGGCAATGAGCAGTTCTTC

d_gene: TRBD2
v_gene: TRBV29-1
abundance: .
j_gene: TRBJ2-7
CDR3aa: CSVKREIGTYEQYF
CDR3nt: TGCAGCGTTAAGCGGGAGATTGGAACCTACGAGCAGTACTTC

d_gene: TRBD1
v_gene: TRBV5-1
abundance: few
j_gene: TRBJ2-1
CDR3aa: CASSLGDREDNEQFF
CDR3nt: TGCGCCAGCAGCTTGGGGGACAGGGAGGACAATGAGCAGTTCTTC

d_gene: .
v_gene: TRBV6-5
abundance: .
j_gene: TRBJ1-3
CDR3aa: CASSPGFGGLLGNTIYF
CDR3nt: TGTGCCAGCAGTCCTGGGTTCGGAGGTCTTCTTGGAAACACCATATATTTT

d_gene: TRBD2
v_gene: TRBV20-1
abundance: .
j_gene: TRBJ2-2
CDR3aa: CSASRLAGDRGGELFF
CDR3nt: TGCAGTGCTAGTCGACTAGCGGGAGATCGCGGCGGGGAGCTGTTTTTT